This record concerns one TCR beta chain sequence. The antigen remains undetermined. With 4 bases clipped from V and 8 bases from J, the junction kept 9 bases outside the gene matches. Looked up from germline, CDR1 is SGHRS and CDR2 is YFSETQ. The CDR3 covers 14 residues. The PCR was carried out with 60 Vbeta primers and 13 Jbeta primers. The method was immunoSEQ multiplex PCR; TCRdb's version includes in-frame clones alone and lacks a portion of them. The data hold about 120,000 clones, with over 75% observed a single time. The entry originates in a study of cytomegalovirus exposure and HLA in healthy donors. Study findings and constraints: In a later analysis, HLA-associated beta chains showed higher expansion and lower generation probabilities than comparable chains. In a later analysis, donors in an Asian-associated ancestry cluster reportedly had fewer N-insertions in productive TCRs than the cohort mean.

The clonotype comes from a woman under 30 in good health and CMV-seronegative. The J gene is TRBJ1-2, the V gene TRBV5-1, with 9 nucleotides matching TRBD1. The specimen sequenced was PBMCs. The CDR3 sequence: CASSPDRGGRGYTF. The CDR3 DNA follows: TGCGCCAGCAGCCCCGACAGGGGGGGCAGGGGCTACACCTTC.